Below, 27 T cell receptor beta chains from the same sample are listed, as sequenced in a study of identical twins. TCRdb itself ran the 5' RACE reads through MiXCR, one entry per CDR3 protein. Among about 190,000 distinct CDR3 sequences listed, roughly 15% were seen once. These sequences were also reported in another study, on T cells expressing NK-cell markers.

Sequences were obtained from CD8+ T cells sorted from blood. Source of these receptors: a woman aged 18-30 years in good health.

This sequence joins TRBV4-3 and TRBJ2-7; 11 bases match TRBD2. The CDR3 length is 16 residues. The germline CDR1 and CDR2 sequences are LGHNA and YSLEER. With 0 bases clipped from V and 4 bases from J, the junction kept 5 bases outside the gene matches. This chain's CDR3 is CASSQEAGLAEYEQYF. CDR3 in DNA: TGCGCCAGCAGCCAAGAGGCGGGACTAGCGGAGTACGAGCAGTACTTC.

This clonotype has a handful of counts. This chain uses TRBV12-3 or TRBV12-4 with TRBJ1-2; the D is unclear. The V and J ends lost 5 bases and 8 bases respectively, with 21 bases between them. The CDR3 contains 15 residues. The DNA of the CDR3 is TGTGCCAGCAGTACCCCGGGTTGGGCGAGGGAGGGCTACACCTTC. Amino acids: CASSTPGWAREGYTF.

The chain uses TRBV15 and TRBJ2-7; 8 positions match TRBD1. This CDR3 region has 14 residues. The germline CDR1 and CDR2 sequences are LNHNV and YYDKDF (reference sequence). With 5 bases clipped from V and 3 bases from J, the junction kept 6 bases outside the gene matches. The CDR3 sequence: CATSSWTGNYEQYF. For the CDR3, the DNA is TGTGCCACCAGCTCTTGGACAGGGAACTACGAGCAGTACTTC.

There are a few counts of this clonotype. This rearrangement joins TRBV6-5 to TRBJ1-1; TRBD1 might be the D (6 bases). Germline CDR1 reads MNHEY; CDR2 reads SVGAGI. The CDR3 runs 11 residues. V lost 9 bases, J lost 7 bases, and 12 bases lay in between. The CDR3 coding sequence is TGTGCCAGTACCGGGGGCGGTGAAGCTTTCTTT. Its translation: CASTGGGEAFF.

This chain links TRBV29-1 with TRBJ2-5, with D possibly being TRBD2 (6 bases). The CDR3 sequence is 13 residues long. The V end lost 7 bases, the J end lost 2 bases, and 14 bases lay between the germline ends. Looked up from germline, CDR1 is SQVTM and CDR2 is ANQGSEA. CDR3: CSAAGTLQETQYF. The CDR3 region has the DNA TGCAGCGCCGCCGGGACTTTGCAAGAGACCCAGTACTTC.

This chain links TRBV20-1 with TRBJ2-3; 13 bases match TRBD2. Germline V gene data show CDR1 as DFQATT and CDR2 as SNEGSKA (reference sequence). There are 16 residues in the CDR3. V lost 4 bases, J lost 5 bases, and 9 bases stayed unmatched. CDR3 nucleotides: TGCAGTGCTACGGGACTAGCGGGGAAAAGACTAGATACGCAGTATTTT. As protein: CSATGLAGKRLDTQYF.

This chain uses TRBV20-1 with TRBJ2-7; D assignment may be TRBD1 or TRBD2 (6 bases each). Germline values: CDR1 DFQATT, CDR2 SNEGSKA (reference sequence). The CDR3 covers 14 residues. V lost 1 base and J 4 bases, leaving 14 bases between the germline ends. CDR3 sequence: CSARGRDNAYEQYF. The CDR3 coding sequence is TGCAGTGCTAGAGGGCGGGACAACGCGTACGAGCAGTACTTC.

The chain recombines TRBV14 with TRBJ2-3; 9 nucleotides match TRBD2. The germline CDR1 and CDR2 sequences are SGHDN and FVKESK. The CDR3 contains 16 residues. With 5 bases clipped from V and 1 base from J, the junction kept 7 bases outside the gene matches. The CDR3 DNA is TGTGCCAGCAGCTACTTAGCGGGGGAAGGCACAGATACGCAGTATTTT. Its translation is CASSYLAGEGTDTQYF.

The rearrangement joins TRBV5-1 to TRBJ2-7; 7 bases fit TRBD2. With 5 bases clipped from V and 3 bases from J, the junction kept 11 bases outside the gene matches. Per the germline V gene, CDR1 is SGHRS and CDR2 is YFSETQ. This CDR3 region has 15 residues. Here the CDR3 reads CASRLRTREYYEQYF. The CDR3 DNA is TGCGCCAGCAGGCTCAGGACTAGAGAATACTACGAGCAGTACTTC.

This chain connects TRBV5-4 to TRBJ1-1; D is perhaps TRBD1 (6 bases). There are 13 residues in the CDR3. The germline gives CDR1 SGHNT, CDR2 YYREEE (reference sequence). V lost 4 bases and J 4 bases, leaving 11 bases between the germline ends. Written as DNA, the CDR3 is TGTGCCAGCAGCCATGGGGGCAGCACTGAAGCTTTCTTT. Its translation: CASSHGGSTEAFF.

The chain uses TRBV5-5 and TRBJ2-1; 9 bases line up with TRBD2. This CDR3 has 15 residues. Looked up from germline, CDR1 is SGHKS and CDR2 is YYEKEE (reference sequence). Trimming removed 8 bases from V and 4 bases from J; junction bases left unmatched: 10. The CDR3 bases are TGTGCCAGGGGCCACGGACTAGCGCCGTACAATGAGCAGTTCTTC. Translation gives CARGHGLAPYNEQFF.

V and J are TRBV6-1 and TRBJ2-7, with D possibly TRBD1 on 6 matching bases. Between the trimmed V and J ends, which lost 5 bases and 3 bases, there was a span of 11 bases. Germline lookup yields CDR1 MNHNS and CDR2 SASEGT. The CDR3 sequence is 13 residues long. CDR3 protein: CASSLRTVYEQYF. In nucleotides, the CDR3 is TGTGCCAGCAGTCTTCGGACAGTCTACGAGCAGTACTTC.

The CDR3 sequence: CASSPRGRRDEQFF. DNA for the CDR3: TGTGCCAGCAGCCCCAGGGGACGAAGGGATGAGCAGTTCTTC. The rearrangement links TRBV28 to TRBJ2-1, with D possibly being TRBD1 (6 bases). The CDR3 contains 14 residues. Trimming removed 6 bases at V and 8 bases at J, with 17 bases between. Germline V lookup: CDR1 MDHEN, CDR2 SYDVKM.

V and J are TRBV29-1 and TRBJ1-1; D unresolved. Looked up from germline, CDR1 is SQVTM and CDR2 is ANQGSEA. Trimming left V 6 bases short and J 6 bases short, with 14 bases between. The CDR3 is 12 residues long. The CDR3 DNA is TGCAGCGTCACCCCCGTGGGCCCTGAAGCTTTCTTT. It encodes CSVTPVGPEAFF.

This clonotype has a count of ten or more. The chain links TRBV7-9 to TRBJ2-1; D is unresolved. The CDR3 length is 13 residues. Trimming left V 5 bases short and J 0 bases short, with 5 bases between. Per the germline V gene, CDR1 is SEHNR and CDR2 is FQNEAQ (reference sequence). For the CDR3, the DNA is TGTGCCAGCAGCCCGAGCTCCTACAATGAGCAGTTCTTC. It specifies CASSPSSYNEQFF.

This clonotype was counted between two and nine times. This CDR3 is CASSLDATGITDTQYF. CDR3 nucleotides: TGTGCCAGCAGCTTGGACGCGACGGGGATCACAGATACGCAGTATTTT. The gene calls are TRBV7-3 and TRBJ2-3; D possibly corresponds to TRBD2 (5 bases). This CDR3 spans 16 amino acids. Germline assignment: CDR1 SGHTA and CDR2 FQGTGA. Trimming pared 3 bases from V and 2 bases from J, leaving 15 bases between.

In its sample, this clonotype was seen many times. J is TRBJ2-1 and V is TRBV9; D not certain. CDR1 is SGDLS, CDR2 YYNGEE, per germline. The CDR3 runs to 12 residues. Deletions cut 1 base from V and 5 bases from J, with 4 bases between. CDR3 protein: CASSVSDNEQFF. CDR3 coding DNA: TGTGCCAGCAGCGTATCGGACAATGAGCAGTTCTTC.

The chain combines TRBV7-9 with TRBJ1-3; D is uncertain. This CDR3 spans 14 amino acids. V lost 2 bases and J 4 bases, leaving 9 bases between the germline ends. Germline CDR1 SEHNR, CDR2 FQNEAQ (reference sequence). The CDR3 reads CASSLIWGGNTIYF. DNA for the CDR3: TGTGCCAGCAGCTTAATTTGGGGAGGAAACACCATATATTTT.

This clonotype was seen a few times. Here the CDR3 DNA reads TGTGCCACCACAGGGGGCGCCCCCGGGGAGCTGTTTTTT. This encodes CATTGGAPGELFF. The chain links TRBV6-1 to TRBJ2-2; 9 bases are shared with TRBD1. The CDR3 runs to 13 residues. The germline gives CDR1 MNHNS, CDR2 SASEGT. With V trimmed by 10 bases and J by 6 bases, 6 bases remained unmatched.

The chain joins TRBV12-3 or TRBV12-4 to TRBJ2-5, with D perhaps TRBD2 (6 bases). The CDR3 spans 13 residues. Between the trimmed V and J ends, which lost 7 bases and 1 base, there was a span of 10 bases. In DNA form, the CDR3 reads TGTGCCAGCACCCCGGGACTCCAAGAGACCCAGTACTTC. Its translation: CASTPGLQETQYF.

There are a few counts of this clonotype. The rearrangement links TRBV11-2 to TRBJ2-5, with D possibly being TRBD2 (5 bases). There are 15 residues in the CDR3. The V and J ends lost 0 bases and 2 bases respectively, with 10 bases between them. Germline V gives CDR1 SGHAT, CDR2 FQNNGV. CDR3 amino acids: CASSLDWTQQETQYF. The CDR3 nucleotides read TGTGCCAGCAGCTTAGACTGGACTCAACAAGAGACCCAGTACTTC.

The rearrangement uses TRBV7-9 and TRBJ2-7; 8 positions agree with TRBD1. The V segment lost 5 bases and the J segment 4 bases; nucleotides outside the gene matches: 10. In germline, CDR1 is SEHNR, CDR2 FQNEAQ (reference sequence). The CDR3 runs to 15 residues. The CDR3 region is CASSPPHRGEYEQYF. The CDR3 DNA sequence: TGTGCCAGCAGCCCGCCCCACAGGGGGGAATACGAGCAGTACTTC. The whole variable domain, remainder taken from reference TRBV7-9 and TRBJ2-7, is DTGVSQNPRHKITKRGQNVTFRCDPISEHNRLYWYRQTLGQGPEFLTYFQNEAQLEKSRLLSDRFSAERPKGSFSTLEIQRTEQGDSAMYLCASSPPHRGEYEQYFGPGTRLTVT.

This clonotype was recorded a few times. The chain couples TRBV7-9 to TRBJ2-3; 9 bases fit TRBD1. V lost 7 bases to trimming and J lost 3 bases; unmatched junction nucleotides: 11. This CDR3 comprises 16 residues. Germline V gene lookup returns CDR1 SEHNR and CDR2 FQNEAQ (reference sequence). The CDR3 nucleotides read TGTGCCAGCACCCAGGGTGGGACAGGGAGGACAGATACGCAGTATTTT. Amino acid sequence: CASTQGGTGRTDTQYF.

V and J are TRBV7-6 and TRBJ2-1; 11 bases agree with TRBD2. Germline V gene lookup returns CDR1 SGHVS and CDR2 FNYEAQ. V lost 0 bases to trimming and J lost 7 bases; unmatched junction nucleotides: 11. This CDR3 comprises 18 residues. The CDR3 coding sequence is TGTGCCAGCAGCTTAGCGATGACTAGCGGGAACCCTCGGAATGAGCAGTTCTTC. Protein sequence: CASSLAMTSGNPRNEQFF.

The CDR3 region is CASGLAAPDTQYF. CDR3 nucleotide sequence: TGTGCCAGCGGGCTGGCGGCCCCTGATACGCAGTATTTT. The V gene is TRBV9, the J gene TRBJ2-3; D is ambiguous. Germline values: CDR1 SGDLS, CDR2 YYNGEE. Trimming left V 7 bases short and J 6 bases short, with 15 bases between. The CDR3 runs 13 residues.

This clonotype was counted only a few times. V gene TRBV13 combines with J gene TRBJ2-1; D tentatively reads TRBD1 or TRBD2 (6 bases each). The CDR3 runs 16 residues. With 5 bases removed from V and 1 base from J, the gap between germline ends came to 15 bases. Looked up from germline, CDR1 is PRHDT and CDR2 is FYEKMQ (reference sequence). The CDR3 nucleotides read TGTGCCAGCAGCCTTACTCGGGGGCGTTCCTACAATGAGCAGTTCTTC. This encodes CASSLTRGRSYNEQFF.

Concerning this clonotype itself: A read error may produce the germline difference seen at one junction end. The rearrangement uses TRBV12-3 or TRBV12-4 and TRBJ2-2; tentative D call: TRBD1 (6 bases). The CDR3 has 14 residues. CDR3 in DNA: TGTGCCATCAGTCCCCCGAGGGGGACCGGGGAGCTGTTTTTT. Protein sequence: CAISPPRGTGELFF.